This is a list of T cell receptor beta chains from one sample in a study of blood T cells in healthy people across ages. A single record per CDR3 protein comes from TCRdb applying MiXCR to the 5' RACE reads. The sample includes about 1.6 million distinct CDR3 sequences, around 36% of them seen just once. Sequenced input: blood. These receptors all come from a woman in her 30s in good health. Both conserved end residues are part of each CDR3. Each record gives: clone size, D gene, J gene, V gene, CDR3 protein, CDR3 DNA. A D gene is named only where the DNA matches it firmly. Some rows have no size entry. The others give once, few or many, or a class for an expanded clone.

clone_size: -
d_call: -
j_call: TRBJ1-1
v_call: TRBV6-6
cdr3_aa: CASSYYIRNTEAFF
cdr3_nt: TGTGCCAGCAGTTATTACATTAGGAACACTGAAGCTTTCTTT

clone_size: -
d_call: -
j_call: TRBJ2-7
v_call: TRBV10-3
cdr3_aa: CAIGGLGSEQYF
cdr3_nt: TGTGCCATCGGCGGTCTTGGCTCCGAGCAGTACTTC

clone_size: -
d_call: -
j_call: TRBJ1-1
v_call: TRBV27
cdr3_aa: CASSFGRNAEAFF
cdr3_nt: TGTGCCAGCAGTTTCGGACGGAACGCTGAAGCTTTCTTT

clone_size: few
d_call: -
j_call: TRBJ1-2
v_call: TRBV9
cdr3_aa: CASSQVGNGYTF
cdr3_nt: TGTGCCAGCAGCCAGGTGGGGAATGGCTACACCTTC

clone_size: -
d_call: -
j_call: TRBJ1-1
v_call: TRBV2
cdr3_aa: CASSPLGRANTEAFF
cdr3_nt: TGTGCCAGCAGTCCCCTGGGCAGGGCTAACACTGAAGCTTTCTTT

clone_size: -
d_call: -
j_call: TRBJ2-5
v_call: TRBV21-1
cdr3_aa: CASSLRPDDLSETQYF
cdr3_nt: TGTGCCAGCAGCCTACGTCCAGACGACTTGAGCGAGACCCAGTACTTC

clone_size: many
d_call: -
j_call: TRBJ2-1
v_call: TRBV29-1
cdr3_aa: CSVEAARGSYNEQFF
cdr3_nt: TGCAGCGTTGAAGCGGCAAGGGGCTCCTACAATGAGCAGTTCTTC

clone_size: -
d_call: -
j_call: TRBJ2-3
v_call: TRBV7-8
cdr3_aa: CASSLIDMQYF
cdr3_nt: TGTGCCAGCAGCTTAATCGACATGCAGTATTTT

clone_size: -
d_call: -
j_call: TRBJ1-2
v_call: TRBV3-1
cdr3_aa: CASSRTMESGYTF
cdr3_nt: TGTGCCAGCAGCCGGACAATGGAAAGCGGCTACACCTTC

clone_size: -
d_call: -
j_call: TRBJ2-7
v_call: TRBV20-1
cdr3_aa: CRPKGTVFHEQYF
cdr3_nt: TGCAGGCCTAAGGGTACAGTCTTCCACGAGCAGTACTTC

clone_size: -
d_call: -
j_call: TRBJ2-3
v_call: TRBV12-3/TRBV12-4
cdr3_aa: CASSLALRRVGADAQYF
cdr3_nt: TGTGCCAGCAGTTTAGCGCTAAGGAGAGTGGGCGCAGATGCGCAGTATTTT

clone_size: -
d_call: TRBD1
j_call: TRBJ2-5
v_call: TRBV29-1
cdr3_aa: CSVEKGQGAVGQYF
cdr3_nt: TGCAGCGTCGAGAAGGGACAGGGGGCGGTTGGGCAGTACTTC

clone_size: -
d_call: -
j_call: TRBJ1-1
v_call: TRBV27
cdr3_aa: CASSVLGGSEAFF
cdr3_nt: TGTGCCAGCAGTGTCTTGGGGGGGAGTGAAGCTTTCTTT

clone_size: many
d_call: TRBD1
j_call: TRBJ2-7
v_call: TRBV10-3
cdr3_aa: CAIGTGEGEQYF
cdr3_nt: TGTGCCATCGGGACAGGGGAAGGCGAGCAGTACTTC

clone_size: few
d_call: -
j_call: TRBJ1-2
v_call: TRBV5-5
cdr3_aa: CASSLVAESYTF
cdr3_nt: TGTGCCAGCAGCTTGGTTGCCGAGAGCTACACCTTC

clone_size: -
d_call: TRBD2
j_call: TRBJ2-6
v_call: TRBV20-1
cdr3_aa: CSARAVTGGSGADVLTF
cdr3_nt: TGCAGTGCTAGAGCAGTGACGGGAGGTTCTGGGGCCGACGTCCTGACTTTC

clone_size: many
d_call: -
j_call: TRBJ2-5
v_call: TRBV4-1
cdr3_aa: CASSQVDSQETQYF
cdr3_nt: TGCGCCAGCAGCCAAGTCGACAGCCAAGAGACCCAGTACTTC

clone_size: few
d_call: -
j_call: TRBJ2-5
v_call: TRBV6-2/TRBV6-3
cdr3_aa: CASSYPPKTQYF
cdr3_nt: TGTGCCAGCAGTTACCCCCCAAAGACCCAGTACTTC

clone_size: -
d_call: TRBD2
j_call: TRBJ2-3
v_call: TRBV30
cdr3_aa: CAFAPPLAGGLATQYF
cdr3_nt: TGTGCCTTCGCCCCTCCCCTCGCGGGAGGGCTAGCTACGCAGTATTTT

clone_size: -
d_call: -
j_call: TRBJ2-1
v_call: TRBV18
cdr3_aa: CASSALLRGSNEQFF
cdr3_nt: TGTGCCAGCTCAGCCCTTCTTCGAGGGTCCAATGAGCAGTTCTTC

clone_size: many
d_call: TRBD2
j_call: TRBJ2-3
v_call: TRBV29-1
cdr3_aa: CSVDQLAGGTDTQYF
cdr3_nt: TGCAGCGTTGACCAACTAGCGGGGGGAACAGATACGCAGTATTTT

clone_size: -
d_call: TRBD2
j_call: TRBJ2-7
v_call: TRBV28
cdr3_aa: CASSLAGVREQYF
cdr3_nt: TGTGCCAGCAGTTTAGCGGGAGTAAGGGAGCAGTACTTC

clone_size: few
d_call: TRBD1
j_call: TRBJ2-1
v_call: TRBV28
cdr3_aa: CASSFGTGVYEQFF
cdr3_nt: TGTGCCAGCAGTTTCGGGACAGGGGTGTATGAGCAGTTCTTC

clone_size: few
d_call: -
j_call: TRBJ2-7
v_call: TRBV7-7
cdr3_aa: CASSLGDGPTYEQYF
cdr3_nt: TGTGCCAGCAGCTTAGGGGACGGGCCCACCTACGAGCAGTACTTC

clone_size: few
d_call: -
j_call: TRBJ2-3
v_call: TRBV12-5
cdr3_aa: CASGLSGGSLTQYF
cdr3_nt: TGTGCTAGTGGTTTGAGTGGGGGGTCCCTTACGCAGTATTTT

clone_size: once
d_call: -
j_call: TRBJ1-1
v_call: TRBV6-6
cdr3_aa: CASSSGLTRNTEAFF
cdr3_nt: TGTGCCAGCAGTTCGGGACTTACAAGGAACACTGAAGCTTTCTTT

clone_size: few
d_call: -
j_call: TRBJ1-1
v_call: TRBV12-3/TRBV12-4
cdr3_aa: CASSFFTPEAFF
cdr3_nt: TGTGCCAGCAGTTTTTTTACCCCTGAAGCTTTCTTT

clone_size: -
d_call: TRBD2
j_call: TRBJ2-5
v_call: TRBV7-9
cdr3_aa: CASSFGLAGASGETQYF
cdr3_nt: TGTGCCAGCAGCTTTGGACTAGCGGGAGCTTCGGGGGAGACCCAGTACTTC

clone_size: -
d_call: -
j_call: TRBJ2-7
v_call: TRBV6-1
cdr3_aa: CASSDASRRSDEQYF
cdr3_nt: TGTGCCAGCAGTGATGCGTCAAGACGATCCGACGAGCAGTACTTC

clone_size: few
d_call: TRBD1
j_call: TRBJ1-1
v_call: TRBV6-6
cdr3_aa: CASSKRTGTGLNTEAFF
cdr3_nt: TGTGCCAGCAGCAAACGGACAGGGACGGGGCTGAACACTGAAGCTTTCTTT

clone_size: few
d_call: -
j_call: TRBJ1-2
v_call: TRBV11-2
cdr3_aa: CASSLDNRVRGYGYTF
cdr3_nt: TGTGCCAGCAGCTTAGATAACCGGGTTCGGGGCTATGGCTACACCTTC

clone_size: -
d_call: TRBD1
j_call: TRBJ2-1
v_call: TRBV12-3/TRBV12-4
cdr3_aa: CASSFLGDSEQFF
cdr3_nt: TGTGCCAGCAGTTTCCTGGGGGACAGTGAGCAGTTCTTC

clone_size: -
d_call: TRBD1
j_call: TRBJ2-3
v_call: TRBV18
cdr3_aa: CASCAGGADTQYF
cdr3_nt: TGTGCCAGCTGTGCAGGGGGCGCAGATACGCAGTATTTT

clone_size: -
d_call: TRBD2
j_call: TRBJ2-1
v_call: TRBV24-1
cdr3_aa: CATSESIPGLEKQKSSYNEQFF
cdr3_nt: TGTGCCACCAGTGAATCTATTCCGGGACTAGAAAAACAAAAAAGCTCCTACAATGAGCAGTTCTTC

clone_size: few
d_call: TRBD1
j_call: TRBJ2-7
v_call: TRBV12-3/TRBV12-4
cdr3_aa: CASTAGQAYEQYF
cdr3_nt: TGTGCCAGCACTGCAGGACAGGCCTACGAGCAGTACTTC

clone_size: few
d_call: -
j_call: TRBJ2-6
v_call: TRBV2
cdr3_aa: CASGGTGANVLTF
cdr3_nt: TGTGCCAGCGGGGGTACAGGGGCCAACGTCCTGACTTTC

clone_size: -
d_call: TRBD2
j_call: TRBJ2-3
v_call: TRBV20-1
cdr3_aa: CSATFNHGLAGGRGTDTQYF
cdr3_nt: TGCAGTGCTACATTCAATCATGGGCTAGCGGGGGGCCGGGGCACAGATACGCAGTATTTT

clone_size: few
d_call: -
j_call: TRBJ1-5
v_call: TRBV6-2/TRBV6-3
cdr3_aa: CASTTRTQGPTGNQPQHF
cdr3_nt: TGTGCCAGCACCACCAGGACCCAGGGGCCGACAGGCAATCAGCCCCAGCATTTT

clone_size: -
d_call: -
j_call: TRBJ2-3
v_call: TRBV9
cdr3_aa: CASSVARGGSTDTQYF
cdr3_nt: TGTGCCAGCAGCGTAGCTCGAGGGGGGAGCACAGATACGCAGTATTTT

clone_size: few
d_call: -
j_call: TRBJ2-7
v_call: TRBV20-1
cdr3_aa: CSARVGGAGEQYF
cdr3_nt: TGCAGTGCTAGAGTCGGAGGGGCTGGGGAGCAGTACTTC

clone_size: -
d_call: -
j_call: TRBJ1-2
v_call: TRBV2
cdr3_aa: CASSLKKAYGYTF
cdr3_nt: TGTGCCAGCAGCCTTAAGAAAGCCTATGGCTACACCTTC

clone_size: few
d_call: -
j_call: TRBJ2-1
v_call: TRBV10-2
cdr3_aa: CVSSETVTEQFF
cdr3_nt: TGCGTCAGCAGTGAAACAGTGACTGAGCAGTTCTTC

clone_size: few
d_call: -
j_call: TRBJ2-1
v_call: TRBV20-1
cdr3_aa: CSAAAYDEQFF
cdr3_nt: TGCAGTGCTGCGGCGTACGATGAGCAGTTCTTC

clone_size: few
d_call: -
j_call: TRBJ2-1
v_call: TRBV20-1
cdr3_aa: CSAGGGRPHNEQFF
cdr3_nt: TGCAGTGCGGGTGGGGGGAGGCCCCACAATGAGCAGTTCTTC

clone_size: -
d_call: TRBD1
j_call: TRBJ1-6
v_call: TRBV5-1
cdr3_aa: CASGQGLNSPLHF
cdr3_nt: TGCGCCAGCGGACAGGGGTTAAATTCACCCCTCCACTTT

clone_size: -
d_call: -
j_call: TRBJ2-7
v_call: TRBV20-1
cdr3_aa: CSARDRSRDEQYF
cdr3_nt: TGCAGTGCTAGAGATCGGTCCCGCGACGAGCAGTACTTC